Following are 15 T cell receptor beta chains from one sample sequenced in a study of human CD8 memory T cell subsets. UMI-labeled 5' RACE was the method by which TCR beta libraries were made. No DNA is given; TCRdb re-called the 5' RACE reads and lists each CDR3 protein once. Reported are some 10,000 distinct CDR3 sequences; the ten largest clones contain about 22%. Sequenced sample: CD8+ stem-like memory T cells (TSCM and TCM) sorted from PBMCs. The subset was: stem-like memory CD8 T cells (TSTEM), CCR7+ PD-1- TIGIT-. These receptors came from a human donor in good health.

This clonotype ranks as medium-sized in terms of frequency. This chain connects TRBV29-1 to TRBJ2-1. CDR1 and CDR2 from the germline V gene are SQVTM and ANQGSEA. The CDR3 sequence is 14 residues long. CDR3 region: CSVDVGGAYNEQFF.

CDR3 amino acids: CASSLQGVGSPLHF. This chain joins TRBV7-3 and TRBJ1-6; without DNA, the TCRdb call of TRBD1 cannot be checked. This CDR3 is built from 14 residues. CDR1 SGHTA and CDR2 FQGTGA come from the germline V gene.

This clonotype is medium-sized by frequency. The chain's CDR3 is CASSDGPNSPLHF. The chain is built from TRBV6-1 and TRBJ1-6. Germline assignment: CDR1 MNHNS and CDR2 SASEGT. CDR3 length: 13 residues.

The CDR3 loop is CASSLGGNPTYEQYF. The chain couples TRBV7-2 to TRBJ2-7; TCRdb's D call of TRBD1 is untestable without DNA. The CDR3 is 15 amino acids. The germline CDR1 and CDR2 sequences are SGHTA and FQGNSA.

The gene calls are TRBV10-3 and TRBJ2-5; TCRdb selects TRBD1, and the lack of DNA leaves this call unchecked. Germline-derived CDR1 and CDR2 are ENHRY and SYGVKD. The CDR3 runs to 14 residues. CDR3 in amino acids: CAIRPRGEEETQYF.

The chain couples TRBV12-3 or TRBV12-4 to TRBJ1-2. The CDR3 has 14 residues. Here the CDR3 reads CASSFRGVNYGYTF.

The rearrangement links TRBV7-3 to TRBJ1-1. The germline gives CDR1 SGHTA, CDR2 FQGTGA. CDR3 size: 13 residues. The CDR3 sequence is CASSLSLAGEAFF.

This chain joins TRBV28 and TRBJ2-1; TCRdb designates TRBD2, a call that cannot be tested without DNA. This CDR3 is 14 amino acids long. CDR1 is MDHEN, CDR2 SYDVKM, per germline. The CDR3 loop is CASNLAGGGNEQFF.

The chain combines TRBV6-2 or TRBV6-3 with TRBJ2-7. Germline CDR1 reads MNHEY; CDR2 reads SVGEGT. The CDR3 loop spans 14 amino acids. CDR3 amino acids: CASSYSRQTDEQYF.

The rearrangement joins TRBV29-1 to TRBJ1-2; the TCRdb D gene call, TRBD1, has no DNA to confirm it. Germline V lookup: CDR1 SQVTM, CDR2 ANQGSEA. CDR3 size: 11 residues. CDR3 amino acids: CSVPGVYGYTF.

The V call is TRBV12-3 or TRBV12-4, the J call TRBJ1-1; absent DNA, TCRdb's TRBD1 call cannot be checked. CDR3 length: 16 amino acids. CDR3 residues: CASSLVLTGERTEAFF.

The chain couples TRBV11-2 to TRBJ2-3; without DNA, the TCRdb call of TRBD1 cannot be checked. The length of the CDR3 is 16 residues. CDR1 SGHAT and CDR2 FQNNGV come from the germline V gene. This CDR3 is CASSLTGLQSTDTQYF.

This chain links TRBV19 with TRBJ2-7. Germline V gene sequence: CDR1 LNHDA, CDR2 SQIVND (reference sequence). This CDR3 region has 12 residues. The CDR3 is CASSKGPYEQYF.

The chain couples TRBV6-2 or TRBV6-3 to TRBJ2-7; TCRdb's D call, TRBD2, is unchecked because there is no DNA. CDR1 MNHEY and CDR2 SVGEGT come from the germline V gene. The CDR3 has 16 residues. The CDR3 reads CASSDLGLAGFYEQYF.

The chain employs TRBV7-3 and TRBJ2-1; TCRdb's D gene call, TRBD1, goes unchecked for lack of DNA. CDR1 is SGHTA and CDR2 is FQGTGA in the germline V gene. This CDR3 contains 11 residues. CDR3 region: CASSLTGEQFF. Together with reference TRBV7-3 and TRBJ2-1, the CDR3 gives the full variable domain: GAGVSQTPSNKVTEKGKYVELRCDPISGHTALYWYRQSLGQGPEFLIYFQGTGAADDSGLPNDRFFAVRPEGSVSTLKIQRTERGDSAVYLCASSLTGEQFFGPGTRLTVL.